This TCR beta chain derives from a study of cytomegalovirus exposure and HLA in healthy donors. Whole-study results and caveats: Analysis was carried out at a later point, and it linked a missense DCLRE1C variant to TCR beta V- and J-gene trimming. There were under 200 TCR beta chains listed as cytomegalovirus-associated. The number of N-insertions in an Asian-associated ancestry cluster was reportedly below the 666-donor mean in a later analysis.

Use of 60 Vbeta and 13 Jbeta primers characterized the PCR. Only in-frame clones appear in the TCRdb table, and some are missing; sequencing was by immunoSEQ multiplex PCR. This listing includes 56,000 or so clones. J lost 0 bases, V lost 3 bases, and 17 bases had no gene match. The CDR3 spans 23 residues. Germline V gives CDR1 LGHNA, CDR2 YNFKEQ. To note about this clone: Its antigen is unidentified.

The sequence came from a female donor in good health and CMV-seronegative. Material for sequencing was PBMCs. The gene calls are TRBV4-2 and TRBJ2-1; TRBD2 aligns across 16 bases. The CDR3 is CASSQMHFTGTSGGASSYNEQFF. The CDR3 DNA reads TGTGCCAGCAGCCAGATGCATTTCACCGGGACTAGCGGGGGGGCAAGCTCCTACAATGAGCAGTTCTTC.